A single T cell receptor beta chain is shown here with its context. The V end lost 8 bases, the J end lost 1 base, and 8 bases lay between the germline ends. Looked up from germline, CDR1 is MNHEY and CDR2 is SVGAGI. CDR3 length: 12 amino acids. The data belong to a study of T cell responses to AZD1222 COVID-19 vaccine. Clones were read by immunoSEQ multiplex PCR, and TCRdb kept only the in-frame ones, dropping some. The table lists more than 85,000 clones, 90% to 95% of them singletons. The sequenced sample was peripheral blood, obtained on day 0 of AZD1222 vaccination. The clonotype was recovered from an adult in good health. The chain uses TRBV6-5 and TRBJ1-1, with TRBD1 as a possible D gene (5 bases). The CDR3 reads CASATGNTEAFF. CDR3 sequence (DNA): TGTGCCAGCGCCACAGGGAACACTGAAGCTTTCTTT.